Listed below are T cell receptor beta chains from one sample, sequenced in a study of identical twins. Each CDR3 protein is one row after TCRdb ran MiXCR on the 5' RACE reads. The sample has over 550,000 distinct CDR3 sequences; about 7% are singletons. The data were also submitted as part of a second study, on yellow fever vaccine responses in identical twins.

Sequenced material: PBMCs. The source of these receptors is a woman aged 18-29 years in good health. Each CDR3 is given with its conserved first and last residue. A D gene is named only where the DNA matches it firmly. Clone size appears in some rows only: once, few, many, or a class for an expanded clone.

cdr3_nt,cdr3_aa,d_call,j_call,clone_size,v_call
TGCAGTGCTAGTAGGGTTATGAACACTGAAGCTTTCTTT,CSASRVMNTEAFF,.,TRBJ1-1,.,TRBV20-1
TGTGCCACCAGTGATCCGGGACAGCAAGACTATGGCTACACCTTC,CATSDPGQQDYGYTF,TRBD1,TRBJ1-2,.,TRBV24-1
TGCAGTGCTTCCGGACAGGAGTTGGCCAAAAACATTCAGTACTTC,CSASGQELAKNIQYF,TRBD1,TRBJ2-4,few,TRBV20-1
TGTGCCAGCAGCTTTCCCAATCTCGGGGAGCAGTACTTC,CASSFPNLGEQYF,.,TRBJ2-7,.,TRBV5-5
TGTGCCAGCAGCTTCGGGACAGCCACAGATACGCAGTATTTT,CASSFGTATDTQYF,TRBD1,TRBJ2-3,.,TRBV7-9
TGTGCCATCAGTGTCGCGGGACAACCCTACAATGAGCAGTTCTTC,CAISVAGQPYNEQFF,.,TRBJ2-1,few,TRBV10-3
TGTGCCAGCAGTTTGACGGGGGTGGAGAGAGGCTACACCTTC,CASSLTGVERGYTF,.,TRBJ1-2,.,TRBV12-3/TRBV12-4
TGCAGTGCTTGGACAGGGTACACTGAAGCTTTCTTT,CSAWTGYTEAFF,TRBD1,TRBJ1-1,.,TRBV20-1
TGTGCCAGCAGTTTGTCAGGACTAGCGAGGAGCTACAATGAGCAGTTCTTC,CASSLSGLARSYNEQFF,TRBD2,TRBJ2-1,few,TRBV6-5
TGCAGTGCCCCGGGCAGGGGGGTAGGCTATGGCTACACCTTC,CSAPGRGVGYGYTF,TRBD1,TRBJ1-2,.,TRBV20-1
TGTGCCAGCAGTTCTGGGGCCTATGGCTACACCTTC,CASSSGAYGYTF,.,TRBJ1-2,many,TRBV28